Listed below are T cell receptor beta chains from one sample, sequenced in a study of OX40 agonist ivuxolimab in advanced cancers. Libraries were prepared by immunoSEQ multiplex PCR; TCRdb keeps only in-frame clonotypes and omits some of them. The table records over 20,000 clones, around four fifths of them present only once. Sequenced here: CD4+ or CD8+ T cells sorted from blood, sampled in a trial of the OX40 agonist ivuxolimab. The origin of the receptors is an adult with an advanced solid tumor such as melanoma, head and neck, liver or kidney cancer. Each CDR3 is given with its conserved first and last residue. D genes are given only for firm matches. Clone size is given for some rows only: seen once, a few or many times, or a class if the clone is expanded.

v_gene	j_gene	abundance	d_gene	CDR3nt	CDR3aa
TRBV7-9	TRBJ1-1	once	.	TGTGCCAGCAGCTCCCCCGCGCTGGGAAACACTGAAGCTTTCTTT	CASSSPALGNTEAFF
TRBV14	TRBJ2-7	.	.	TGTGCCAGCAGCCCGTTGATGAGCTCCTACGAGCAGTACTTC	CASSPLMSSYEQYF
TRBV2	TRBJ2-7	.	.	TGTGCCAGCAGTCTCACACGGGACCCTTCCTCCTACGAGCAGTACTTC	CASSLTRDPSSYEQYF
TRBV13	TRBJ1-2	.	TRBD1	TGTGCCAGCAGCCTGCGACAGGGGGCGACCTATGGCTACACCTTC	CASSLRQGATYGYTF
TRBV7-8	TRBJ1-5	.	.	TGTGCCAGCAGCTCTCCGACGGGGAATCAGCCCCAGCATTTT	CASSSPTGNQPQHF
TRBV7-2	TRBJ2-1	.	.	TGTGCCAGCAGCTTAGATTCGTCGGCCAGAGGGCAGTTCTTC	CASSLDSSARGQFF
TRBV10-3	TRBJ1-1	.	.	TGTGCCATCAGTGGGCCCGAGGGGGGCATGAACACTGAAGCTTTCTTT	CAISGPEGGMNTEAFF
TRBV2	TRBJ2-1	.	TRBD2	TGTGCCAGCAGTGGCGGGAGGGGTAATGAGCAGTTCTTC	CASSGGRGNEQFF
TRBV7-6	TRBJ2-1	.	TRBD2	TGTGCCAGCAGCTTAGGGATAGCGGGGCACAATGAGCAGTTCTTC	CASSLGIAGHNEQFF
TRBV4-3	TRBJ2-1	once	.	TGCGCCAGCAGCCAAGAAGGGCCAGGGGCCTACAATGAGCAGTTCTTC	CASSQEGPGAYNEQFF
TRBV11-3	TRBJ2-1	.	TRBD2	TGTGCCAGCAGCGTCAGCACTAGCGGGCCATCCTACAATGAGCAGTTCTTC	CASSVSTSGPSYNEQFF
TRBV27	TRBJ2-3	.	.	TGTGCCAGCATGGGGGATACGCAGTATTTT	CASMGDTQYF
TRBV7-2	TRBJ2-1	.	.	TGTGCCAGCAGCTCGCGTTACAATGAGCAGTTCTTC	CASSSRYNEQFF
TRBV27	TRBJ2-7	large	.	TGTGCCAGCAGTTTGGTCAGGGACTCCTACGAGCAGTACTTC	CASSLVRDSYEQYF
TRBV11-2	TRBJ2-7	once	.	TGTGCCAGCAGCCAAAGGCTTTCCTACGAGCAGTACTTC	CASSQRLSYEQYF
TRBV28	TRBJ1-1	.	.	TGTGCCAGCAGTCCACCGTGGGGGAGGAGGACTGAAGCTTTCTTT	CASSPPWGRRTEAFF
TRBV11-2	TRBJ1-2	.	.	TGTGCCAGCAGCTTAGGGGGGCTTGGGCCGATTAACTATGGCTACACCTTC	CASSLGGLGPINYGYTF